These 24 T cell receptor beta chains came from one sample sequenced in a study of blood T cell repertoires in COVID-19. Using immunoSEQ multiplex PCR, the repertoire was profiled, and TCRdb retains in-frame clones only, with some absent. This sample has 97,000 or so clones, with almost 85% found just once. Sequenced sample: peripheral blood. The receptors originated from a man between 70 and 80 years old with acute or convalescent COVID-19.

J is TRBJ1-2 and V is TRBV7-9; 7 nucleotides align to TRBD1. V lost 6 bases, J lost 4 bases, and 5 bases stayed unmatched. The CDR3 has 13 amino acids. CDR1 and CDR2 (germline): SEHNR, FQNEAQ (reference sequence). CDR3 in DNA: TGTGCCAGCAGGGGGGACAGCCCCTATGGCTACACCTTC. This codes for CASRGDSPYGYTF.

The chain has TRBV5-4 and TRBJ2-5; 8 bases map to TRBD1. V dropped 4 bases and J dropped 4; count of bases not matched to a gene: 15. The CDR3 has 17 amino acids. CDR1 is SGHNT, CDR2 YYREEE, per germline (reference sequence). The CDR3 spells CASSLEAPGQGGETQYF. CDR3 in DNA: TGTGCCAGCAGCCTCGAGGCCCCCGGACAGGGAGGAGAGACCCAGTACTTC. The entire variable domain, with the rest obtained from reference TRBV5-4 and TRBJ2-5, is as follows: ETGVTQSPTHLIKTRGQQVTLRCSSQSGHNTVSWYQQALGQGPQFIFQYYREEENGRGNFPPRFSGLQFPNYSSELNVNALELDDSALYLCASSLEAPGQGGETQYFGPGTRLLVL.

The CDR3 region has the DNA TGTGCCAGCAGAAGCAGCGGGAGCTCCTACAATGAGCAGTTCTTC. Its protein is CASRSSGSSYNEQFF. The rearrangement joins TRBV28 to TRBJ2-1, with TRBD2 matching 8 bases. Germline V CDR1 and CDR2: MDHEN, SYDVKM. This CDR3 comprises 15 residues. V lost 6 bases, J lost 0 bases, and 4 bases stayed unmatched.

V usage is TRBV6-2 or TRBV6-3 and J usage is TRBJ1-2, with D hard to call. Trimming left V 3 bases short and J 3 bases short, with 14 bases between. Germline values: CDR1 MNHEY, CDR2 SVGEGT. CDR3 length: 15 residues. CDR3 amino acids: CASSYSGIRDYGYTF. The DNA for the CDR3 is TGTGCCAGCAGTTATTCCGGGATCCGGGACTATGGCTACACCTTC.

The rearrangement uses TRBV29-1 and TRBJ2-5; 9 bases map to TRBD1. The germline gives CDR1 SQVTM, CDR2 ANQGSEA. The CDR3 has 13 residues. V shed 7 bases and J 5 bases; nucleotides not matched to a gene: 8. CDR3 bases: TGCAGCGGAGTAACAGGGGGCGTTGAGACCCAGTACTTC. It encodes CSGVTGGVETQYF.

The chain is built from TRBV18 and TRBJ1-4; no clear D. V lost 6 bases and J lost 7, with 12 bases in between. The germline CDR1 and CDR2 sequences are KGHSH and LQKENI. This CDR3 has 13 residues. The CDR3 DNA sequence: TGTGCCAGCTCCCCGGAGGGAGGTGAAAAACTGTTTTTT. This gives the protein CASSPEGGEKLFF.

The V call is TRBV3-1 (or the pseudogene TRBV3-2), the J call TRBJ2-3; a possible D gene is TRBD2 (7 bases). V was clipped by 7 bases and J by 5 bases, with 13 bases between them. The CDR3 sequence is 13 residues long. Germline V gene data show CDR1 as LGHDT and CDR2 as YNNKEL (reference sequence). The CDR3 nucleotides are TGTGCCAGCAACGGGGGGCAGGGAGATACGCAGTATTTT. Translation gives CASNGGQGDTQYF.

The chain is built from TRBV4-3 and TRBJ1-4, with unresolved D. The CDR3 is 16 residues long. Trimming removed 0 bases from V and 5 bases from J, with 13 bases in between. Germline V gene data show CDR1 as LGHNA and CDR2 as YSLEER. As DNA, the CDR3 is TGCGCCAGCAGCCAAGATGTGAGGGCGCGAAATGAAAAACTGTTTTTT. Translation gives CASSQDVRARNEKLFF.

On this clone: Relative to the germline gene, one junction end is altered; a read error may explain this. The rearrangement joins TRBV7-7 to TRBJ1-3, with a possible D match to TRBD1 (5 bases). This CDR3 has 13 amino acids. Germline CDR1 reads SSHAT; CDR2 reads FNYEAQ (reference sequence). The CDR3 protein is CASSPRWGDTIYF. As DNA, the CDR3 is TGTGCTAGCAGCCCCAGGTGGGGGGACACCATATATTTT.

V usage is TRBV30 and J usage is TRBJ1-1; D gene unclear. The CDR3 runs 13 residues. V lost 2 bases to trimming and J lost 3 bases, with 10 bases between them. Germline V gene sequence: CDR1 GTSNPN, CDR2 SVGIG (reference sequence). The CDR3 spells CAWSLTSDTEAFF. The CDR3 DNA is TGTGCCTGGAGTTTGACTTCTGACACTGAAGCTTTCTTT.

V usage is TRBV19 and J usage is TRBJ1-2; tentative D call: TRBD1 (5 bases). Trimming removed 11 bases at V and 4 bases at J, with 17 bases between. CDR1 LNHDA and CDR2 SQIVND come from the germline V gene (reference sequence). This CDR3 is built from 13 residues. CDR3 loop: CAPGGGFGYGYTF. For the CDR3, the DNA is TGTGCCCCCGGGGGGGGGTTCGGCTATGGCTACACCTTC.

This chain links TRBV5-1 with TRBJ1-2; the match to TRBD1 covers 7 bases. Germline V lookup: CDR1 SGHRS, CDR2 YFSETQ. This CDR3 is built from 14 residues. After removal of 4 bases from V and 4 bases from J, the junction contained 7 bases not matched to a gene. The CDR3 DNA reads as TGCGCCAGCAGCCCCCCCGACAGGGCCTATGGCTACACCTTC. It is translated as CASSPPDRAYGYTF.

The chain carries TRBV5-6 and TRBJ1-1; D ambiguous. This CDR3 has 12 residues. The germline CDR1 and CDR2 sequences are SGHDT and YYEEEE. Trimming shortened V by 2 bases and J by 5 bases, and 7 bases separated the two germline ends. Here the CDR3 reads CASSFRGTEAFF. As DNA, the CDR3 is TGTGCCAGCAGCTTTCGGGGAACTGAAGCTTTCTTT.

The chain recombines TRBV30 with TRBJ2-3; TRBD2 aligns across 10 bases. Unmatched junction bases numbered 5, after V lost 3 bases and J lost 5 bases. CDR3 length: 14 residues. Per the germline V gene, CDR1 is GTSNPN and CDR2 is SVGIG (reference sequence). The chain's CDR3 is CAWRGAGGGDTQYF. Written as DNA, the CDR3 is TGTGCCTGGAGAGGAGCGGGGGGGGGAGATACGCAGTATTTT.

In this sample, this clone turned up once. This rearrangement joins TRBV30 to TRBJ1-2; D might be TRBD1 (5 bases). Germline loops: CDR1 GTSNPN, CDR2 SVGIG (reference sequence). The CDR3 runs 14 residues. CDR3 in amino acids: CAAAAGKDNYGYTF. The DNA of the CDR3 is TGTGCTGCCGCGGCAGGGAAGGATAACTATGGCTACACCTTC. The full variable domain, in which reference TRBV30 and TRBJ1-2 provide the parts outside the CDR3, is SQTIHQWPATLVQPVGSPLSLECTVEGTSNPNLYWYRQAAGRGLQLLFYSVGIGQISSEVPQNLSASRPQDRQFILSSKKLLLSDSGFYLCAAAAGKDNYGYTFGSGTRLTVV.

The chain has TRBV5-1 and TRBJ2-2, with 8 bases aligning to TRBD1. V shed 3 bases, J shed 3 bases, and the junction held 4 bases outside the gene matches. Per germline, CDR1 SGHRS and CDR2 YFSETQ. The CDR3 is made up of 15 amino acids. The CDR3 sequence is CASSYGQGDTGELFF. CDR3 DNA: TGCGCCAGCAGCTACGGACAGGGAGACACCGGGGAGCTGTTTTTT.

The rearrangement links TRBV2 to TRBJ1-5, with D tentatively TRBD1 (6 bases). The V and J ends lost 8 bases and 1 base respectively, with 9 bases between them. From germline, CDR1 is SNHLY and CDR2 FYNNEI. CDR3 size: 13 residues. CDR3 nucleotides: TGTGCCAGCGTTGGACAGAGCAATCAGCCCCAGCATTTT. Amino acids: CASVGQSNQPQHF. The full variable domain, with the rest looked up from reference TRBV2 and TRBJ1-5, is EPEVTQTPSHQVTQMGQEVILRCVPISNHLYFYWYRQILGQKVEFLVSFYNNEISEKSEIFDDQFSVERPDGSNFTLKIRSTKLEDSAMYFCASVGQSNQPQHFGDGTRLSIL.

The chain recombines TRBV3-1 (or the pseudogene TRBV3-2) with TRBJ1-1; perhaps TRBD1 as D (5 bases). The CDR3 sequence is 15 residues long. CDR1 is LGHDT, CDR2 YNNKEL, per germline (reference sequence). The ends were cut back, 5 bases at V and 0 bases at J, with 13 bases in the middle. The CDR3 region is CASSSRTLLNTEAFF. DNA for the CDR3: TGTGCCAGCAGCTCACGGACACTCCTGAACACTGAAGCTTTCTTT.

This chain connects TRBV7-2 to TRBJ2-7; TRBD1 might be the D (6 bases). CDR1 and CDR2 from the germline V gene are SGHTA and FQGNSA. The length of the CDR3 is 14 residues. The V and J ends lost 5 bases and 0 bases respectively, with 11 bases between them. CDR3 amino acids: CASSSGQISYEQYF. The CDR3 DNA follows: TGTGCCAGCAGCAGCGGACAGATCTCCTACGAGCAGTACTTC.

The table lists this clone with a few counts. V and J are TRBV12-3 or TRBV12-4 and TRBJ1-5; D is unresolved. V dropped 6 bases and J dropped 3 bases, with 9 bases sitting between them. The CDR3 is 13 residues long. The CDR3 DNA reads as TGTGCCAGCAGCCCGAGGTACAATCAGCCCCAGCATTTT. Its protein product is CASSPRYNQPQHF.

V is TRBV9 and J is TRBJ2-3; weak D call: TRBD1 (6 bases). This CDR3 contains 16 residues. Trimming shortened V by 1 base and J by 2 bases, and 14 bases separated the two germline ends. Germline V gene sequence: CDR1 SGDLS, CDR2 YYNGEE. CDR3 DNA: TGTGCCAGCAGCGTAACCTCGGGACACAACACAGATACGCAGTATTTT. The encoded protein is CASSVTSGHNTDTQYF.

V gene TRBV5-4 combines with J gene TRBJ2-7; D might be TRBD2 (5 bases). The CDR3 is made up of 16 amino acids. The V gene lost 0 bases and the J gene lost 0 bases, with 13 bases spanning the gap. Germline V gives CDR1 SGHNT, CDR2 YYREEE (reference sequence). Written as DNA, the CDR3 is TGTGCCAGCAGCTTGGCAGCAGAGAGGGCCTCCTACGAGCAGTACTTC. This sequence encodes CASSLAAERASYEQYF.

The rearrangement joins TRBV5-1 to TRBJ2-1; D is unclear. CDR1 and CDR2 (germline): SGHRS, YFSETQ. V lost 7 bases and J lost 2, with 13 bases in between. The CDR3 extends over 14 amino acids. The CDR3 spells CASRAGETYNEQFF. CDR3 nucleotides: TGCGCCAGCCGTGCAGGTGAAACCTACAATGAGCAGTTCTTC.

The chain has TRBV7-9 and TRBJ2-7, with TRBD2 matching over 9 bases. The V and J ends lost 4 bases and 2 bases, in that order; junction bases with no gene match: 6. CDR1 and CDR2 from the germline V gene are SEHNR and FQNEAQ (reference sequence). The CDR3 extends over 15 amino acids. The CDR3 loop reads CASSSLAGATYEQYF. CDR3 nucleotides: TGTGCCAGCAGCTCACTAGCGGGTGCGACCTACGAGCAGTACTTC.